This T cell receptor beta chain was captured by sequencing in a study of blood T cell repertoires in COVID-19. Study at large: Donors in the United States, Italy and Spain gave samples during acute or convalescent COVID-19.

Per germline, CDR1 LNHDA and CDR2 SQIVND (reference sequence). Trimming stripped 5 bases from V and 7 bases from J, with 15 bases between. This CDR3 contains 14 residues. Some clones are missing from TCRdb's copy, which holds only in-frame ones; the method was immunoSEQ multiplex PCR. The sample has hundreds of thousands of clones; about nine tenths are singletons. Assignments of participants to cohorts depended upon their own reported clinical history. In Cohort 3, a recovered donor had either two negative PCRs, clearance, or symptom resolution. The V call is TRBV19, the J call TRBJ1-5, with D possibly TRBD1 on 6 matching bases. This TCR derives from a man in his forties or fifties who had recovered from COVID-19. Sequenced input: PBMCs or T cells enriched from blood (not recorded which). The chain's CDR3 is CASSPTGRGQPQHF. CDR3 sequence (DNA): TGTGCCAGTAGTCCTACAGGGAGGGGGCAGCCCCAGCATTTT.